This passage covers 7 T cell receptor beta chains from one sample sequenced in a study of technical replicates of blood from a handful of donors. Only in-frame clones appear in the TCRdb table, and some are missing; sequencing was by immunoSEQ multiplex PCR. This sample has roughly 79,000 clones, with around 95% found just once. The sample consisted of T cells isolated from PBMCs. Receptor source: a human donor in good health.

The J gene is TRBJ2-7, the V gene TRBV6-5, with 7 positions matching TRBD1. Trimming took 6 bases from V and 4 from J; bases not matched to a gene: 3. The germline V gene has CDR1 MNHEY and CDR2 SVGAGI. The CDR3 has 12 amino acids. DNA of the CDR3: TGTGCCAGCAGCCCGACAGGGTACGAGCAGTACTTC. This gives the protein CASSPTGYEQYF.

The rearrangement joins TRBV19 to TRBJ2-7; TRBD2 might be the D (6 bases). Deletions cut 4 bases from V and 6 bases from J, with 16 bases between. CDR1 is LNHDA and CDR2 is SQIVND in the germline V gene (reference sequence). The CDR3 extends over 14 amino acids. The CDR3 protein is CASSKPHLEGEQYF. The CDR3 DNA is TGTGCCAGTAGTAAACCCCACCTGGAGGGCGAGCAGTACTTC.

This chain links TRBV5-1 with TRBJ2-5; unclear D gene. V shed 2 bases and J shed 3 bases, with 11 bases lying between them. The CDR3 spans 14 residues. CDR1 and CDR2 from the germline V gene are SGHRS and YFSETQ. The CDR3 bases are TGCGCCAGCAGCTTCTACGGGTCTAAAGAGACCCAGTACTTC. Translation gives CASSFYGSKETQYF.

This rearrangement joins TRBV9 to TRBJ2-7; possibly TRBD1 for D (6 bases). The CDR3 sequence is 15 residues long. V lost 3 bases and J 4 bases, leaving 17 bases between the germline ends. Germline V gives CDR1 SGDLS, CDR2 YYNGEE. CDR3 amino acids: CASSGGMDRAYEQYF. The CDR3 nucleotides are TGTGCCAGCAGCGGAGGGATGGACAGAGCTTACGAGCAGTACTTC. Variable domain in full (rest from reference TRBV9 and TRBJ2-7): DSGVTQTPKHLITATGQRVTLRCSPRSGDLSVYWYQQSLDQGLQFLIQYYNGEERAKGNILERFSAQQFPDLHSELNLSSLELGDSALYFCASSGGMDRAYEQYFGPGTRLTVT.

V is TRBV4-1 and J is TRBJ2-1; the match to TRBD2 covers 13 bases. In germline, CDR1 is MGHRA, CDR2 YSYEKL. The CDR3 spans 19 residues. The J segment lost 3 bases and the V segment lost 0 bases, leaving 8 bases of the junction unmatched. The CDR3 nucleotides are TGCGCCAGCAGCCAAGAACCGGCGACTAGCGGGAGGATCTACAATGAGCAGTTCTTC. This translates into CASSQEPATSGRIYNEQFF.

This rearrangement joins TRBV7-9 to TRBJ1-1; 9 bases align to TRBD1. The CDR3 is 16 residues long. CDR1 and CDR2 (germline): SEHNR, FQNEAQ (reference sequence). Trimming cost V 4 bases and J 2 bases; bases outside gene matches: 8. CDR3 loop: CASSSPRDRDNTEAFF. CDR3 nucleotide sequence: TGTGCCAGCAGCTCCCCCAGGGACAGGGATAACACTGAAGCTTTCTTT.

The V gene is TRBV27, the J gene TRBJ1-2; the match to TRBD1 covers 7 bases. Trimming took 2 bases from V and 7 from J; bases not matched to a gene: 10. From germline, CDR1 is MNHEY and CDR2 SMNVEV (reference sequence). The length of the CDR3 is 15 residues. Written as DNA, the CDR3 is TGTGCCAGCAGTTTAGCCGGGACAGACCCCTTTGGCTACACCTTC. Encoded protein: CASSLAGTDPFGYTF.